This T cell receptor beta chain was sequenced during a study of blood T cell repertoires in COVID-19. Study-wide context: Both acute and convalescent COVID-19 samples were obtained from the United States, Italy and Spain. From T cells, B-cell-depleted T cells, or PBMCs came the material, which was cDNA or gDNA.

In germline, CDR1 is KGHSH, CDR2 LQKENI. The V gene lost 6 bases and the J gene lost 4 bases, with 10 bases spanning the gap. The CDR3 is 13 residues long. In the original processing: Cell counts per sample came from amplifying reference gene primers. Only in-frame clones appear in the TCRdb table, and some are missing; sequencing was by immunoSEQ multiplex PCR. V, J and clone size are those of that table, while D and trimming were read from the DNA. The sample records about 200,000 clones, about 85% being singletons. The TCR was taken from a woman aged 80 or over with acute or convalescent COVID-19. The sequenced sample was peripheral blood. This chain uses TRBV18 with TRBJ1-5; the D gene is possibly TRBD1 (6 bases). CDR3 residues: CASSRDTNQPQHF. The CDR3 DNA reads TGTGCCAGCTCCCGGGACACTAATCAGCCCCAGCATTTT. The full variable domain, rest sourced from reference TRBV18 and TRBJ1-5, is NAGVMQNPRHLVRRRGQEARLRCSPMKGHSHVYWYRQLPEEGLKFMVYLQKENIIDESGMPKERFSAEFPKEGPSILRIQQVVRGDSAAYFCASSRDTNQPQHFGDGTRLSIL.